Each of the 32 T cell receptor beta chains below was sequenced from the same sample in a study of T cell repertoires in cytomegalovirus infection. TCRdb re-called the reads with MiXCR, one entry per CDR3 protein. The table has 600,000 to 800,000 distinct CDR3 sequences, 20% to 30% seen once. Sequencing used CD8+ T cells from PBMCs. The receptors were gathered from a human donor in good health (CMV status not recorded). Some clones in this sample may be carry-over from other donors' samples.

Ten or more counts support this clonotype. CDR3 DNA sequence: TGTGCCAGCAGCCCGCGACAGGGGGAAGCCAAAAACATTCAGTACTTC. Translated: CASSPRQGEAKNIQYF. The chain couples TRBV7-6 to TRBJ2-4; 9 bases agree with TRBD1. V shed 5 bases and J 0 bases; nucleotides not matched to a gene: 5. The CDR3 runs 16 residues. Germline CDR1 is SGHVS and CDR2 is FNYEAQ.

This clonotype was seen at least ten times. CDR3 sequence: CASSYSDRGGYTF. The DNA of the CDR3 is TGTGCCAGCAGTTACTCTGATCGCGGTGGCTACACCTTC. V gene TRBV6-2 or TRBV6-3 combines with J gene TRBJ1-2; D unclear. Trimming took 0 bases from V and 7 from J, leaving 9 bases between them. Per the germline V gene, CDR1 is MNHEY and CDR2 is SVGEGT. The CDR3 runs to 13 residues.

In its sample, this clonotype was seen a few times. The chain uses TRBV10-2 and TRBJ2-7; 8 positions match TRBD2. Losses at the gene ends were 8 bases for V and 5 bases for J; bases not matched to a gene: 8. The CDR3 is made up of 13 amino acids. Germline-derived CDR1 and CDR2 are WSHSY and SAAADI. This CDR3 is CASRGGFNNEQYF. The CDR3 DNA sequence: TGCGCCAGCCGCGGGGGGTTCAACAACGAGCAGTACTTC.

This clonotype was found many times. The chain has TRBV28 and TRBJ1-1; D gene uncertain. Germline CDR1 and CDR2: MDHEN and SYDVKM. The V gene lost 6 bases and the J gene lost 8 bases, with 7 bases spanning the gap. CDR3 length: 10 residues. DNA for the CDR3: TGTGCCAGCAGCCGACGGGAAGCTTTCTTT. Residues: CASSRREAFF.

This clonotype was counted ten times or more. The rearrangement links TRBV10-3 to TRBJ2-1; TRBD2 might be the D (5 bases). Germline V gene lookup returns CDR1 ENHRY and CDR2 SYGVKD. The CDR3 covers 12 residues. V was clipped by 3 bases and J by 5 bases, with 5 bases between them. Written as DNA, the CDR3 is TGTGCCATCAGTGAAGCGGACAATGAGCAGTTCTTC. Protein product: CAISEADNEQFF.

The table lists this clonotype with many counts. Possible read error: a much larger clone is one base away. The J gene is TRBJ1-5, the V gene TRBV7-9; the D is unclear. Germline V gives CDR1 SEHNR, CDR2 FQNEAQ (reference sequence). This CDR3 is 13 amino acids long. V dropped 3 bases and J dropped 0 bases, with 3 bases sitting between them. CDR3 residues: CASSFNSNQPQHF. CDR3 DNA sequence: TGTGCCAGCAGCTTTAATAGCAATCAGCCCCAGCATTTT.

This clonotype was counted only a few times. This chain joins TRBV29-1 and TRBJ1-2; D is perhaps TRBD1 (5 bases). Trimming took 3 bases from V and 2 from J, leaving 7 bases between them. This CDR3 has 12 amino acids. In germline, CDR1 is SQVTM, CDR2 ANQGSEA. DNA for the CDR3: TGCAGCGTTGATAAGGGGAACTATGGCTACACCTTC. Amino acid sequence: CSVDKGNYGYTF.

J is TRBJ2-1 and V is TRBV20-1, with 7 bases identical to TRBD2. This CDR3 has 16 amino acids. Looked up from germline, CDR1 is DFQATT and CDR2 is SNEGSKA (reference sequence). V shed 4 bases, J shed 5 bases, and the junction held 14 bases outside the gene matches. Here the CDR3 reads CSAKGAGMLYNNEQFF. The CDR3 DNA follows: TGCAGTGCTAAGGGAGCGGGGATGCTTTATAACAATGAGCAGTTCTTC.

This clonotype was found a few times. The CDR3, as DNA: TGTGCCAGTAGTATGAATCTAGCAGGGTACAATGAGCAGTTCTTC. It encodes CASSMNLAGYNEQFF. The genes are TRBV19 and TRBJ2-1, with D tentatively TRBD1 or TRBD2 (5 bases each). V lost 3 bases to trimming and J lost 4 bases, with 13 bases between them. The V gene's germline CDR1 is LNHDA and CDR2 SQIVND (reference sequence). The CDR3 has 15 amino acids.

This clonotype was detected ten times or more. The chain couples TRBV7-2 to TRBJ1-2; 7 positions match TRBD1. Trimming removed 5 bases from V and 8 bases from J; junction bases left unmatched: 14. Germline V CDR1 and CDR2: SGHTA, FQGNSA. CDR3 length equals 15 residues. DNA for the CDR3: TGTGCCAGCAGCCCGGCCCGGGACAGCCCTTTAGGCTACACCTTC. This codes for CASSPARDSPLGYTF.

The genes are TRBV25-1 and TRBJ1-2; a weak D match, TRBD1 (5 bases). Germline CDR1 and CDR2: MGHDK and SYGVNS. The CDR3 loop spans 13 amino acids. Trimming took 7 bases from V and 2 from J, leaving 11 bases between them. The CDR3 spells CASMGGDNYGYTF. The CDR3, as DNA: TGTGCCAGCATGGGGGGGGACAACTATGGCTACACCTTC.

The chain couples TRBV29-1 to TRBJ1-2; weak D call: TRBD1 (6 bases). Trimming took off 0 bases at V and 8 bases at J, with 16 bases between the two ends. Looked up from germline, CDR1 is SQVTM and CDR2 is ANQGSEA. The CDR3 length is 14 residues. The CDR3 is CSVEDRQQGNGYTF. Here the CDR3 DNA reads TGCAGCGTTGAAGATAGACAACAGGGAAACGGCTACACCTTC.

In this sample, this clonotype turned up many times. The rearrangement uses TRBV29-1 and TRBJ1-1; 9 positions match TRBD1. The CDR3 is 16 residues long. Unmatched junction bases numbered 11, after V lost 6 bases and J lost 0 bases. Germline CDR1 and CDR2: SQVTM and ANQGSEA. DNA for the CDR3: TGCAGCGTAAAACGCGGCGGACAGGGGATGAACACTGAAGCTTTCTTT. Its translation is CSVKRGGQGMNTEAFF.

V usage is TRBV6-2 or TRBV6-3 and J usage is TRBJ1-2; D call uncertain. CDR1 and CDR2 from the germline V gene are MNHEY and SVGEGT. This CDR3 contains 13 residues. Trimming took off 5 bases at V and 2 bases at J, with 9 bases between the two ends. CDR3 loop: CASSPDKNYGYTF. The DNA for the CDR3 is TGTGCCAGCAGTCCAGACAAGAACTATGGCTACACCTTC.

V gene TRBV6-2 or TRBV6-3 combines with J gene TRBJ2-7; 8 positions agree with TRBD2. This CDR3 has 14 residues. CDR1 is MNHEY and CDR2 is SVGEGT in the germline V gene. The J segment lost 6 bases and the V segment lost 5 bases, leaving 9 bases of the junction unmatched. CDR3 sequence: CASSPGGDPGEQYF. The CDR3 nucleotides read TGTGCCAGCAGTCCCGGGGGGGACCCAGGCGAGCAGTACTTC.

This clonotype was picked up many times. The rearrangement uses TRBV6-6 and TRBJ2-5; D is unresolved. This CDR3 region has 13 residues. Germline CDR1 and CDR2: MNHNY and SVGAGI (reference sequence). Between the trimmed V and J ends, which lost 2 bases and 5 bases, there was a span of 9 bases. The CDR3: CASSYGVGETQYF. CDR3 in DNA: TGTGCCAGCAGTTACGGGGTTGGCGAGACCCAGTACTTC.

Ten or more counts support this clonotype. The V call is TRBV12-3 or TRBV12-4, the J call TRBJ1-6; no clear D. V lost 3 bases and J lost 6, with 15 bases in between. The CDR3 runs 16 residues. The CDR3 loop is CASSFQPAVLNSPLHF. As DNA, the CDR3 is TGTGCCAGCAGTTTTCAACCGGCAGTACTTAATTCACCCCTCCACTTT.

This clonotype occurred once. CDR3 protein: CASSGRTAPEAFF. For the CDR3, the DNA is TGTGCCAGCAGTGGTCGGACAGCCCCTGAAGCTTTCTTT. The chain uses TRBV12-3 or TRBV12-4 and TRBJ1-1; D perhaps matches TRBD1 (6 bases). This CDR3 is 13 amino acids long. V lost 5 bases and J lost 6, with 13 bases in between.

The chain joins TRBV6-8 to TRBJ2-2; 7 nucleotides agree with TRBD1. With 0 bases clipped from V and 7 bases from J, the junction kept 11 bases outside the gene matches. CDR3 size: 17 residues. Germline CDR1 MNHGY, CDR2 SAAAGT. The DNA for the CDR3 is TGTGCCAGCAGTTACTCGACTCTGGGACAGTGTGTCGGGGAGCTGTTTTTT. Its protein product is CASSYSTLGQCVGELFF.

This clonotype was recorded at least ten times. The genes are TRBV6-2 or TRBV6-3 and TRBJ2-7, with D possibly being TRBD1 (6 bases). Looked up from germline, CDR1 is MNHEY and CDR2 is SVGEGT. The CDR3 sequence is 14 residues long. V was cut by 5 bases and J by 3 bases, with 14 bases left in between. This chain's CDR3 is CASSPNRANYEQYV. CDR3 DNA sequence: TGTGCCAGCAGTCCGAACAGGGCCAACTACGAGCAGTACGTC.

Concerning this clonotype itself: A much larger clone lies one base from this, so it may be a read error. This rearrangement joins TRBV7-6 to TRBJ2-2, with D tentatively TRBD1 or TRBD2 (5 bases each). V lost 2 bases, J lost 4 bases, and 20 bases lay in between. CDR1 is SGHVS, CDR2 FNYEAQ, per germline. The CDR3 has 18 amino acids. CDR3 nucleotide sequence: TGTGCCAGCAGCTTACGGGACCACGTACGGGACGGCACCGGGGAGCTGTTTTTT. This encodes CASSLRDHVRDGTGELFF.

The sample holds many counts of this clonotype. This chain uses TRBV14 with TRBJ1-1, with D hard to call. This CDR3 comprises 13 residues. The ends were cut back, 1 base at V and 8 bases at J, with 11 bases in the middle. Germline assignment: CDR1 SGHDN and CDR2 FVKESK. The CDR3 here is CASSQVRAGEAFF. The CDR3 nucleotides are TGTGCCAGCAGCCAAGTTCGGGCAGGAGAAGCTTTCTTT.

V usage is TRBV4-1 and J usage is TRBJ1-6; TRBD1 matches at 7 bases. Trimming took 4 bases from V and 10 from J; bases not matched to a gene: 10. There are 15 residues in the CDR3. Germline V gives CDR1 MGHRA, CDR2 YSYEKL. DNA of the CDR3: TGCGCCAGCAGCCCCCACACAGGGGAGGCATCACCCCTCCACTTT. Translated: CASSPHTGEASPLHF.

The chain links TRBV20-1 to TRBJ2-7; D is uncertain. The CDR3 has 15 residues. Per the germline V gene, CDR1 is DFQATT and CDR2 is SNEGSKA (reference sequence). Deletions cut 0 bases from V and 0 bases from J, with 12 bases between. CDR3 DNA: TGCAGTGCTAGAGATCTTCGCGGCAGCTCCTACGAGCAGTACTTC. This sequence encodes CSARDLRGSSYEQYF.

This clonotype was recorded a few times. The J gene is TRBJ2-2, the V gene TRBV19; no firm D call. V lost 8 bases, J lost 4 bases, and 11 bases lay in between. CDR1 is LNHDA, CDR2 SQIVND, per germline (reference sequence). The CDR3 length is 13 residues. Here the CDR3 reads CASLAGSTGELFF. CDR3 coding DNA: TGTGCCAGTCTGGCAGGAAGCACCGGGGAGCTGTTTTTT.

The chain has TRBV4-2 and TRBJ1-1, with D perhaps matching TRBD1 (5 bases). Per germline, CDR1 LGHNA and CDR2 YNFKEQ. This CDR3 contains 15 residues. Deletions cut 0 bases from V and 5 bases from J, with 13 bases between. The chain's CDR3 is CASSQDPAGYTEAFF. The DNA of the CDR3 is TGTGCCAGCAGCCAAGACCCCGCAGGGTATACTGAAGCTTTCTTT.

A few counts support this clonotype. The chain recombines TRBV5-1 with TRBJ1-1; no firm D call. The CDR3 runs 15 residues. CDR1 is SGHRS and CDR2 is YFSETQ in the germline V gene. V lost 2 bases, J lost 2 bases, and 13 bases lay in between. In DNA, the CDR3 is TGCGCCAGCAGCTTTGAAGGTCCCCCCAACACTGAAGCTTTCTTT. This gives the protein CASSFEGPPNTEAFF. Drawing the rest from reference TRBV5-1 and TRBJ1-1, the complete variable domain is KAGVTQTPRYLIKTRGQQVTLSCSPISGHRSVSWYQQTPGQGLQFLFEYFSETQRNKGNFPGRFSGRQFSNSRSEMNVSTLELGDSALYLCASSFEGPPNTEAFFGQGTRLTVV.

This clonotype occurred a few times. The chain has TRBV14 and TRBJ1-6; 7 bases map to TRBD1. There are 13 residues in the CDR3. Germline CDR1 is SGHDN and CDR2 is FVKESK. V dropped 8 bases and J dropped 9; count of bases not matched to a gene: 7. The CDR3 is CASGRTGGSPLHF. CDR3 bases: TGTGCCAGCGGGAGGACAGGAGGTTCACCCCTCCACTTT.

This clonotype was recorded at least ten times. The V gene is TRBV7-2, the J gene TRBJ1-1, with D perhaps TRBD1 (5 bases). With 1 base removed from V and 1 base from J, the gap between germline ends came to 13 bases. CDR1 and CDR2 (germline): SGHTA, FQGNSA. There are 16 residues in the CDR3. CDR3 sequence reads: CASSLVAGRENTEAFF. The CDR3 DNA is TGTGCCAGCAGCTTAGTAGCGGGCAGGGAGAACACTGAAGCTTTCTTT.

This clonotype was seen repeatedly, ten times or more. The V and J genes are TRBV28 and TRBJ2-5; possible D gene TRBD1, 6 bases. The V gene's germline CDR1 is MDHEN and CDR2 SYDVKM. The ends were cut back, 5 bases at V and 4 bases at J, with 14 bases in the middle. This CDR3 has 14 amino acids. CDR3 sequence reads: CASSRDTTLETQYF. Written as DNA, the CDR3 is TGTGCCAGCAGTCGGGACACCACCTTAGAGACCCAGTACTTC.

Here the CDR3 DNA reads TGTGCCAGCAGCCCCGGAGAGGGCTCACCCCTCAATGAGCAGTTCTTC. Translating gives CASSPGEGSPLNEQFF. V and J are TRBV5-3 and TRBJ2-1; TRBD2 might be the D (5 bases). TRBV5-3 is treated as an ORF (open reading frame) with a function not yet certain. This CDR3 contains 16 residues. The ends were cut back, 8 bases at V and 6 bases at J, with 24 bases in the middle.

This chain connects TRBV28 to TRBJ1-6; TRBD1 agrees at 7 bases. The germline CDR1 and CDR2 sequences are MDHEN and SYDVKM. V lost 5 bases to trimming and J lost 0 bases; unmatched junction nucleotides: 13. This CDR3 region has 19 residues. CDR3 in DNA: TGTGCCAGCAGTGCTATATGGGGACAGACAAACTCCTATAATTCACCCCTCCACTTT. Translated, it gives CASSAIWGQTNSYNSPLHF.